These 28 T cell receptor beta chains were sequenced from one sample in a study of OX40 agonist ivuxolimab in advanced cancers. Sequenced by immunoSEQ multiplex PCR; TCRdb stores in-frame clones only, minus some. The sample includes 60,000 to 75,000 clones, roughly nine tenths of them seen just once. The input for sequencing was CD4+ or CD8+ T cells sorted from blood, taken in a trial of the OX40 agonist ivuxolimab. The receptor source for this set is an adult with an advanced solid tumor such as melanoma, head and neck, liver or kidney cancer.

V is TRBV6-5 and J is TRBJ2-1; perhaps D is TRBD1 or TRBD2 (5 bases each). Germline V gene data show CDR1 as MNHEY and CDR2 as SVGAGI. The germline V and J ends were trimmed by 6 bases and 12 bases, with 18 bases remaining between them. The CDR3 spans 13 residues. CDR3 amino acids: CASRENRDESQFF. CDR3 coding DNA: TGTGCCAGCAGGGAGAACCGGGACGAATCGCAGTTCTTC.

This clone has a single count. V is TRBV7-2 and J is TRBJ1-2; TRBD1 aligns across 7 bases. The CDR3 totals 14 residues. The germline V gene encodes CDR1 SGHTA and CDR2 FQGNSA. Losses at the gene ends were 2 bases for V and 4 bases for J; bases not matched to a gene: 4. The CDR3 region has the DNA TGTGCCAGCAGCTTAACCGGGACAGTCTATGGCTACACCTTC. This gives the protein CASSLTGTVYGYTF.

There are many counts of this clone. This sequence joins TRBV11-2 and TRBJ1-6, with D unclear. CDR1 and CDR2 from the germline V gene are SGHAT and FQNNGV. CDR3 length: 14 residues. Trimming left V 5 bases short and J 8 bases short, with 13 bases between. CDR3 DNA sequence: TGTGCCAGCAGCCTGGCGGGCCAGGATTCACCCCTCCACTTT. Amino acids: CASSLAGQDSPLHF.

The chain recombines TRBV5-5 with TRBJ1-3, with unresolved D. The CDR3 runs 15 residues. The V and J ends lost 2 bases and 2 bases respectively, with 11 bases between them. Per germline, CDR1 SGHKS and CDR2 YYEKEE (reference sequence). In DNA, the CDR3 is TGTGCCAGCAGCTTACAGCTTAATACTGGAAACACCATATATTTT. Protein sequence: CASSLQLNTGNTIYF.

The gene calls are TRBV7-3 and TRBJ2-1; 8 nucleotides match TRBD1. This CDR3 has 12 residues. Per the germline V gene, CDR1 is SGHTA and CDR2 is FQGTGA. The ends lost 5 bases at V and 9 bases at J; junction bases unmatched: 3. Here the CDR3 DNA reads TGTGCCAGCAGCCCAGGGGGCCGTGAGCAGTTCTTC. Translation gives CASSPGGREQFF.

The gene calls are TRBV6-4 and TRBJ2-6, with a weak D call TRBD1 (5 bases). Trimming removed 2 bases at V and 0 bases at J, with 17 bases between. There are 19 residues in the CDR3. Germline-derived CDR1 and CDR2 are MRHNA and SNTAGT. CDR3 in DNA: TGTGCCAGCAGTGACGGTGGGGCAGTGCCCAGCTCTGGGGCCAACGTCCTGACTTTC. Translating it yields CASSDGGAVPSSGANVLTF.

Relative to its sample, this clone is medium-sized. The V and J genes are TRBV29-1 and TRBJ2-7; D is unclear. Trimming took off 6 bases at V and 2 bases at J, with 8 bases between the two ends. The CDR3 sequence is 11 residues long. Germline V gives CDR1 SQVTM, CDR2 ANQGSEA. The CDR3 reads CSVQTAYEQYF. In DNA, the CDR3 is TGCAGCGTCCAGACCGCCTACGAGCAGTACTTC.

The CDR3 bases are TGCAGTGCTTCTGGAGAGACTGAAGCTTTCTTT. It translates to CSASGETEAFF. The chain couples TRBV20-1 to TRBJ1-1; unclear D gene. CDR1 is DFQATT and CDR2 is SNEGSKA in the germline V gene (reference sequence). V lost 5 bases to trimming and J lost 5 bases, with 9 bases between them. The CDR3 extends over 11 amino acids.

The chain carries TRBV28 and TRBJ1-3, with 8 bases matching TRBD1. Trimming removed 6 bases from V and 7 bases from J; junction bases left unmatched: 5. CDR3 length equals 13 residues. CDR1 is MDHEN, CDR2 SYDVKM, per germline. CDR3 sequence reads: CASSGQGPNTIYF. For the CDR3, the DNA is TGTGCCAGCAGCGGACAGGGACCGAACACCATATATTTT.

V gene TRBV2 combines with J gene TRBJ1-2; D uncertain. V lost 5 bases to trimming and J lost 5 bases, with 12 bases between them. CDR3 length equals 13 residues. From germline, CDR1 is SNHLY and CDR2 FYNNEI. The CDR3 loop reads CASSLYGSYGYTF. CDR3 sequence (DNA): TGTGCCAGCAGTCTCTACGGGAGTTATGGCTACACCTTC.

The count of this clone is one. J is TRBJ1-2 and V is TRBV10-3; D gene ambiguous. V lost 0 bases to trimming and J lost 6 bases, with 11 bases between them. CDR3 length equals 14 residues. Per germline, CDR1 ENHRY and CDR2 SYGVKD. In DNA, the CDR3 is TGTGCCATCAGTGAGTCAGAAGTCAAGCATGGCTACACCTTC. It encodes CAISESEVKHGYTF.

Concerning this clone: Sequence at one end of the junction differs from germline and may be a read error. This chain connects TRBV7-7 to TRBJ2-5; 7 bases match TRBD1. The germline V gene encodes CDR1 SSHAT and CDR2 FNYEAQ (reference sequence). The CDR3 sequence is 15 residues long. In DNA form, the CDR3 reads TGTGCTAGCAGCTTCTCTAGGGGGCAGGGTGAGACCCAGTACTTC. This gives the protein CASSFSRGQGETQYF.

CDR3 loop: CASSVGLKETQYF. In DNA, the CDR3 is TGTGCCAGCTCAGTTGGGCTCAAAGAGACCCAGTACTTC. The chain joins TRBV7-9 to TRBJ2-5; no clear D gene. The germline gives CDR1 SEHNR, CDR2 FQNEAQ (reference sequence). Trimming left V 8 bases short and J 3 bases short, with 13 bases between. The CDR3 spans 13 residues.

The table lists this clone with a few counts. The CDR3 sequence is CASSTPRDSRLSGNTIYF. CDR3 DNA sequence: TGTGCCAGCAGCACCCCCCGGGACAGCAGACTCTCTGGAAACACCATATATTTT. This chain connects TRBV9 to TRBJ1-3; 7 bases map to TRBD1. Unmatched junction bases numbered 13, after V lost 4 bases and J lost 0 bases. The CDR3 is 18 amino acids. Germline CDR1 reads SGDLS; CDR2 reads YYNGEE. Full variable domain (rest looked up from reference TRBV9 and TRBJ1-3): DSGVTQTPKHLITATGQRVTLRCSPRSGDLSVYWYQQSLDQGLQFLIQYYNGEERAKGNILERFSAQQFPDLHSELNLSSLELGDSALYFCASSTPRDSRLSGNTIYFGEGSWLTVV.

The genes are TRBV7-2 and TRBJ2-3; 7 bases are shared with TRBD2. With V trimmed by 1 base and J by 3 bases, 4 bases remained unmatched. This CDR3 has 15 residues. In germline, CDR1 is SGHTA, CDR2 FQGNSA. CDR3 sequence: CASSLGTRVTDTQYF. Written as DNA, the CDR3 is TGTGCCAGCAGCTTAGGGACTAGGGTGACAGATACGCAGTATTTT.

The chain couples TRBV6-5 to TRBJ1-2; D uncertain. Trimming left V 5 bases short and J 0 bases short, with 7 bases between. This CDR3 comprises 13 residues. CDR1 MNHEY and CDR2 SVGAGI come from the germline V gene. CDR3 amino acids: CASSPGSNYGYTF. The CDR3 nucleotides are TGTGCCAGCAGTCCCGGCTCTAACTATGGCTACACCTTC.

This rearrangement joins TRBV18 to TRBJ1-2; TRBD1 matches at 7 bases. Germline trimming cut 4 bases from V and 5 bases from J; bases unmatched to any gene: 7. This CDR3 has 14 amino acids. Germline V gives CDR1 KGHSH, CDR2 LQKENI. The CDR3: CASSRPGTDYGYTF. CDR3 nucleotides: TGTGCCAGCTCACGGCCGGGGACAGATTATGGCTACACCTTC. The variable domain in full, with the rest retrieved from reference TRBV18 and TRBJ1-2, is NAGVMQNPRHLVRRRGQEARLRCSPMKGHSHVYWYRQLPEEGLKFMVYLQKENIIDESGMPKERFSAEFPKEGPSILRIQQVVRGDSAAYFCASSRPGTDYGYTFGSGTRLTVV.

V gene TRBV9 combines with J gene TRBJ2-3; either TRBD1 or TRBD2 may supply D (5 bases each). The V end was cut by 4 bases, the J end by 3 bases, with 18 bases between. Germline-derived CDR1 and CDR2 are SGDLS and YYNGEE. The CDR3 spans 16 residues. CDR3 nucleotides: TGTGCCAGCAGCCAAAACCGGGACCCCCGGACAGATACGCAGTATTTT. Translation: CASSQNRDPRTDTQYF.

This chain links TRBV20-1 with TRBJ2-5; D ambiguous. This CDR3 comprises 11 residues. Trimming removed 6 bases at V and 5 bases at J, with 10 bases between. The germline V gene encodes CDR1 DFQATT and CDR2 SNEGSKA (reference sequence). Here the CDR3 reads CSAVPGETQYF. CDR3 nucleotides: TGCAGTGCCGTTCCCGGGGAGACCCAGTACTTC.

The CDR3 here is CASSKKTASTDTQYF. DNA of the CDR3: TGTGCCAGCAGCAAGAAGACAGCGAGCACAGATACGCAGTATTTT. V usage is TRBV21-1 and J usage is TRBJ2-3; the table gives TRBD1 as D, unverified against the DNA. TRBV21-1 is deemed a pseudogene. CDR3 length: 15 amino acids.

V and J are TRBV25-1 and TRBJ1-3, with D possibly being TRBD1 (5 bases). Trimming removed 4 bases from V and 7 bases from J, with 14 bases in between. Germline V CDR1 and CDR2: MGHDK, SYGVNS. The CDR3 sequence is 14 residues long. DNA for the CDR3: TGTGCCAGCAGTGCTGCCGGGACTGCCAACACCATATATTTT. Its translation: CASSAAGTANTIYF. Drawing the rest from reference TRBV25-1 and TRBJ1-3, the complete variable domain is EADIYQTPRYLVIGTGKKITLECSQTMGHDKMYWYQQDPGMELHLIHYSYGVNSTEKGDLSSESTVSRIRTEHFPLTLESARPSHTSQYLCASSAAGTANTIYFGEGSWLTVV.

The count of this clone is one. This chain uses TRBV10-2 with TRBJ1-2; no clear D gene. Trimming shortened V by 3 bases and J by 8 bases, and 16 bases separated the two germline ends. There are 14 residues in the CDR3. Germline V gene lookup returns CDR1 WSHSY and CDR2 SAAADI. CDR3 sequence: CASSERYEADGYTF. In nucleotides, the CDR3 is TGCGCCAGCAGTGAACGGTACGAGGCGGACGGCTACACCTTC.

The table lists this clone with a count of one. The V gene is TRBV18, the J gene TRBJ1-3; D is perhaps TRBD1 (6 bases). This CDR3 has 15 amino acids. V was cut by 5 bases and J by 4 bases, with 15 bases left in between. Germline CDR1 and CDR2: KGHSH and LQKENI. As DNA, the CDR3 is TGTGCCAGCTCATCCTCCGGGACAACAGGAAACACCATATATTTT. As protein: CASSSSGTTGNTIYF.

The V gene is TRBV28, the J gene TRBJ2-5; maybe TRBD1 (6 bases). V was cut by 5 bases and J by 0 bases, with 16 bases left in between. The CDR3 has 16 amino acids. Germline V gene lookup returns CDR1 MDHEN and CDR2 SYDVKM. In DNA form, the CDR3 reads TGTGCCAGCAGTACTTTTATGGGACATTACCAAGAGACCCAGTACTTC. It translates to CASSTFMGHYQETQYF.

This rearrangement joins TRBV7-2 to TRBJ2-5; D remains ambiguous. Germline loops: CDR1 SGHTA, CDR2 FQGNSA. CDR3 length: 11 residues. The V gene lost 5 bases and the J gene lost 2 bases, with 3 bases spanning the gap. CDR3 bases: TGTGCCAGCAGCCCGCAAGAGACCCAGTACTTC. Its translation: CASSPQETQYF.

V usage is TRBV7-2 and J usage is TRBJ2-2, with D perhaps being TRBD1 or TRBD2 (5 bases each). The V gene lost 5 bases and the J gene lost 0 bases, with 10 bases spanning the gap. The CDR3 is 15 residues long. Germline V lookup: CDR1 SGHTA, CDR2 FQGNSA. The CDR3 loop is CASSQRGPNTGELFF. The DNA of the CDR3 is TGTGCCAGCAGCCAACGGGGCCCGAACACCGGGGAGCTGTTTTTT.

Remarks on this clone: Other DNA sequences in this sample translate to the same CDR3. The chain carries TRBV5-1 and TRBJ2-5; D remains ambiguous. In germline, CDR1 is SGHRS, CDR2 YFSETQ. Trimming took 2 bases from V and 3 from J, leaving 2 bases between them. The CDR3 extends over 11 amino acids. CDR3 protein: CASSFKETQYF. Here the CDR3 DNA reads TGCGCCAGCAGCTTCAAAGAGACCCAGTACTTC.

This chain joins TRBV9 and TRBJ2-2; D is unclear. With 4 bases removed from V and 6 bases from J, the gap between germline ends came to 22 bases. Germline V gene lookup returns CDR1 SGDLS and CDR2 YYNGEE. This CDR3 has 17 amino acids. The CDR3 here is CASSPYAPSKSAGELFF. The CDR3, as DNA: TGTGCCAGCAGCCCGTATGCCCCATCAAAGTCGGCCGGGGAGCTGTTTTTT.